Listed below are T cell receptor beta chains from one sample, sequenced in a study of blood T cell repertoires in COVID-19. Sequencing was performed with immunoSEQ multiplex PCR; in TCRdb, only in-frame clones are kept and a portion is missing. This repertoire shows 150,000 to 200,000 clones, 88% found once; its top ten account for less than 5.5%. The sequencing input was peripheral blood. These TCRs come from a human donor in a cohort sampled during active COVID-19. Both conserved end residues are part of each CDR3. D genes are given only for firm matches. Size values are once, few and many counts, or a class for expanded clones, and some rows have none.

V gene	clone size	D gene	J gene	CDR3 DNA	CDR3 protein
TRBV24-1	NA	TRBD1	TRBJ2-5	TGTGCCACCAGTGACCCAGGACAGGGGGGTAAAGAGACCCAGTACTTC	CATSDPGQGGKETQYF
TRBV21-1	NA	NA	TRBJ2-6	TGTGCCAGCCGTCATTATGGACAGGTATTTCGCTCTGGGGCCAACGTCCTGACTTTC	CASRHYGQVFRSGANVLTF
TRBV6-5	NA	NA	TRBJ1-4	TGTGCCAGCAGCCGCGGGACGGCGGCAAAAAAACTGTTTTTT	CASSRGTAAKKLFF
TRBV10-3	NA	NA	TRBJ2-1	TGTGCCACCTTGGACTCAAACTCCTACAATGAGCAGTTCTTC	CATLDSNSYNEQFF
TRBV9	NA	TRBD1	TRBJ2-2	TGTGCCAGCAGCCCCGGGACAGGGGGTAACGGGGAGCTGTTTTTT	CASSPGTGGNGELFF
TRBV24-1	NA	NA	TRBJ2-5	TGTGCCACCATGAGCGAATCTGAGACCCAGTACTTC	CATMSESETQYF
TRBV9	NA	TRBD1	TRBJ1-2	TGTGCCAGCAGCGTAGATGCAGGGGGCCGCTATGGCTACACCTTC	CASSVDAGGRYGYTF
TRBV6-6	few	TRBD1	TRBJ1-3	TGTGCCAGCAGTCCACACAGGGGCCGATACTCTGGAAACACCATATATTTT	CASSPHRGRYSGNTIYF
TRBV19	NA	TRBD2	TRBJ2-7	TGTGCCACTCGGACTAGCGGGAGCTGGGAGCAGTACTTC	CATRTSGSWEQYF
TRBV7-8	NA	NA	TRBJ2-7	TGTGCCAGCAGCTTAGATGGCAGGGGGGCAATACTCTCCTACGAGCAGTACTTC	CASSLDGRGAILSYEQYF